Sequencing of this T cell receptor beta chain was carried out in a study of T cells of healthy individuals. With 6 bases removed from V and 6 bases from J, the gap between germline ends came to 34 bases. From germline, CDR1 is SGHNT and CDR2 YENEEA. The CDR3 sequence is 20 residues long. This clonotype was counted at least ten times. TCRdb used MiXCR to reprocess the 5' RACE reads, holding one entry per CDR3 protein. This sample has 53,000 or so distinct CDR3 sequences, with about 14% found just once. V is TRBV11-3 and J is TRBJ2-3; a possible D gene is TRBD2 (7 bases). The TCR originated in a human donor in good health. For the CDR3, the DNA is TGTGCCAGCAGTTCGGGCCGTTGGGGGGGCGAAACAACCGGCAGGGATACGCAGTATTTT. Its protein is CASSSGRWGGETTGRDTQYF. Supplemented by reference TRBV11-3 and TRBJ2-3, the full variable domain reads EAGVVQSPRYKIIEKKQPVAFWCNPISGHNTLYWYLQNLGQGPELLIRYENEEAVDDSQLPKDRFSAERLKGVDSTLKIQPAELGDSAVYLCASSSGRWGGETTGRDTQYFGPGTRLTVL.